This entry is about one T cell receptor (beta chain). The antigen is not known. This entry belongs to a study of cytomegalovirus exposure and HLA in healthy donors. Study results and caveats: Later analysis identified 16,000 or so TCR beta sequences associated with HLA alleles, using a false discovery rate threshold of 0.05. As was reported, the classifier diagnosed cytomegalovirus status with high specificity and sensitivity. A later analysis, which compared TCR beta chains of equal frequency, found the HLA-associated ones more clonally expanded.

The CDR3 is 14 amino acids. Trimming cost V 4 bases and J 3 bases, with 12 bases left between them. Germline V lookup: CDR1 SGHRS, CDR2 YFSETQ. The PCR contained 60 Vbeta and 13 Jbeta primers. The data were produced by immunoSEQ multiplex PCR, yet TCRdb's version contains in-frame clones alone and is incomplete. The sample lists more than 80,000 clones; 65% to 90% were seen once. The chain uses TRBV5-1 and TRBJ2-3; D remains unclear. The specimen sequenced was PBMCs. This TCR was recovered from a man aged 50 to 59 in good health and CMV-seronegative. CDR3 sequence (DNA): TGCGCCAGCAGCCCCTCCTCCAGGACAGATACGCAGTATTTT. Its protein is CASSPSSRTDTQYF.